These 23 T cell receptor beta chains originate from one sample sequenced in a study of OX40 agonist ivuxolimab in advanced cancers. The data were produced by immunoSEQ multiplex PCR, yet TCRdb's version contains in-frame clones alone and is incomplete. The repertoire includes 7,500 to 9,500 clones, approximately 70% of them detected once, and 25% to 30% sits in the top ten. This specimen consisted of CD4+ or CD8+ T cells sorted from blood, obtained in a trial of the OX40 agonist ivuxolimab. All receptors come from an adult with an advanced solid tumor such as melanoma, head and neck, liver or kidney cancer.

CDR3 region: CASISRVREEGGYTF. Here the CDR3 DNA reads TGTGCCAGCATTTCAAGGGTCCGAGAAGAGGGTGGCTACACCTTC. The V gene is TRBV7-3, the J gene TRBJ1-2, with no clear D. Germline-derived CDR1 and CDR2 are SGHTA and FQGTGA. The CDR3 totals 15 residues. The V end lost 7 bases, the J end lost 7 bases, and 22 bases lay between the germline ends.

The rearrangement joins TRBV2 to TRBJ1-3; possible D gene TRBD1, 5 bases. CDR1 SNHLY and CDR2 FYNNEI come from the germline V gene. This CDR3 region has 15 residues. Trimming took off 4 bases at V and 4 bases at J, with 14 bases between the two ends. This chain's CDR3 is CASSADSHRGNTIYF. CDR3 in DNA: TGTGCCAGCAGTGCCGACTCCCACAGGGGAAACACCATATATTTT.

The rearrangement links TRBV9 to TRBJ2-2; D unclear. This CDR3 contains 18 residues. The V gene's germline CDR1 is SGDLS and CDR2 YYNGEE. Trimming took off 1 base at V and 0 bases at J, with 16 bases between the two ends. The CDR3 coding sequence is TGTGCCAGCAGCGTATCGATCCGAGGCCTCGCGAACACCGGGGAGCTGTTTTTT. Translation: CASSVSIRGLANTGELFF. The full variable domain, rest sourced from reference TRBV9 and TRBJ2-2, is DSGVTQTPKHLITATGQRVTLRCSPRSGDLSVYWYQQSLDQGLQFLIQYYNGEERAKGNILERFSAQQFPDLHSELNLSSLELGDSALYFCASSVSIRGLANTGELFFGEGSRLTVL.

This clone was seen at least ten times. The chain links TRBV7-3 to TRBJ2-3; TRBD2 agrees at 7 bases. CDR1 and CDR2 from the germline V gene are SGHTA and FQGTGA. V shed 1 base, J shed 4 bases, and the junction held 5 bases outside the gene matches. This CDR3 has 15 amino acids. This CDR3 is CASSLSAGVADTQYF. Here the CDR3 DNA reads TGTGCCAGCAGCTTAAGCGCGGGAGTGGCAGATACGCAGTATTTT.

In this sample, this clone turned up a few times. This chain uses TRBV14 with TRBJ2-7, with 8 bases that match TRBD2. With 0 bases clipped from V and 2 bases from J, the junction kept 6 bases outside the gene matches. The germline gives CDR1 SGHDN, CDR2 FVKESK. The CDR3 spans 16 residues. CDR3 amino acids: CASSQELAGGTYEQYF. The DNA of the CDR3 is TGTGCCAGCAGCCAAGAACTGGCGGGAGGCACCTACGAGCAGTACTTC.

The rearrangement links TRBV7-6 to TRBJ1-1; D may be TRBD1 (5 bases). There are 13 residues in the CDR3. Germline loops: CDR1 SGHVS, CDR2 FNYEAQ. Trimming removed 5 bases from V and 5 bases from J, with 12 bases in between. This chain's CDR3 is CASSPTRGTEAFF. The CDR3 DNA sequence: TGTGCCAGCAGCCCCACCCGGGGGACTGAAGCTTTCTTT.

The chain recombines TRBV27 with TRBJ2-7; 7 nucleotides align to TRBD1. The V gene's germline CDR1 is MNHEY and CDR2 SMNVEV (reference sequence). This CDR3 is 16 amino acids long. The junction had 15 bases not matched to a gene; V was cut back by 4 bases and J by 6 bases. The CDR3 coding sequence is TGTGCCAGCAGTTGGGATCCGACAGGGCGCCTGGGCGAGCAGTACTTC. Translation gives CASSWDPTGRLGEQYF.

This rearrangement joins TRBV15 to TRBJ2-3; D may be TRBD1 (6 bases). Trimming cost V 3 bases and J 0 bases, with 13 bases left between them. This CDR3 contains 16 residues. Looked up from germline, CDR1 is LNHNV and CDR2 is YYDKDF (reference sequence). The CDR3 here is CATSRLRQASTDTQYF. The CDR3, as DNA: TGTGCCACCAGCAGGCTTCGACAGGCTAGCACAGATACGCAGTATTTT.

This clone was picked up many times. The gene calls are TRBV29-1 and TRBJ2-1, with a possible D match to TRBD2 (5 bases). The CDR3 extends over 11 amino acids. The germline CDR1 and CDR2 sequences are SQVTM and ANQGSEA. V was shortened by 7 bases and J by 8 bases, with 12 bases between the two germline ends. This CDR3 is CSGELSHEQFF. The CDR3 DNA reads TGCAGCGGGGAGCTATCCCATGAGCAGTTCTTC.

This clone was seen more than once but under ten times. V gene TRBV7-9 combines with J gene TRBJ1-1, with 8 bases that match TRBD1. Germline CDR1 SEHNR, CDR2 FQNEAQ (reference sequence). The CDR3 is 13 amino acids. Trimming removed 4 bases from V and 11 bases from J; junction bases left unmatched: 9. This CDR3 is CASSSKDRVRAFF. The CDR3 bases are TGTGCCAGCAGCTCAAAGGACAGGGTGAGGGCTTTCTTT.

The V gene is TRBV27, the J gene TRBJ2-7; D is perhaps TRBD1 or TRBD2 (5 bases each). The V and J ends lost 5 bases and 6 bases respectively, with 20 bases between them. The V gene's germline CDR1 is MNHEY and CDR2 SMNVEV (reference sequence). The CDR3 covers 15 residues. Here the CDR3 DNA reads TGTGCCAGCAGTCCAACCGGGACGGTCGTACCCGAGCAGTACTTC. Translated, it gives CASSPTGTVVPEQYF.

The chain recombines TRBV27 with TRBJ2-2; D is perhaps TRBD2 (6 bases). Germline CDR1 is MNHEY and CDR2 is SMNVEV (reference sequence). With 5 bases removed from V and 4 bases from J, the gap between germline ends came to 29 bases. The CDR3 is 20 amino acids. CDR3 protein: CASSAHLRAEGHLTTGELFF. DNA for the CDR3: TGTGCCAGCAGTGCGCACCTGAGGGCGGAGGGGCATTTGACCACCGGGGAGCTGTTTTTT.

This chain uses TRBV6-5 with TRBJ1-5; D remains unclear. The CDR3 has 15 amino acids. Trimming took 6 bases from V and 3 from J, leaving 15 bases between them. Germline-derived CDR1 and CDR2 are MNHEY and SVGAGI. The CDR3, as DNA: TGTGCCAGCAGAACCCTCCTGGGGAACAATCAGCCCCAGCATTTT. Amino acids: CASRTLLGNNQPQHF.

This clone was counted only a few times. This chain uses TRBV28 with TRBJ2-3; 7 nucleotides line up with TRBD2. The CDR3 loop spans 18 amino acids. Trimming removed 2 bases from V and 2 bases from J; junction bases left unmatched: 13. Per the germline V gene, CDR1 is MDHEN and CDR2 is SYDVKM. The CDR3 nucleotides read TGTGCCAGCAGTTTACTAGCGGAAGAGGCCCCTAACACAGATACGCAGTATTTT. This sequence encodes CASSLLAEEAPNTDTQYF.

The chain couples TRBV2 to TRBJ2-6; possible D gene TRBD1, 6 bases. Per the germline V gene, CDR1 is SNHLY and CDR2 is FYNNEI. Trimming shortened V by 4 bases and J by 0 bases, and 13 bases separated the two germline ends. This CDR3 spans 17 amino acids. As DNA, the CDR3 is TGTGCCAGCAGTGTCGTGACAGGCTTCTCTGGGGCCAACGTCCTGACTTTC. Its translation: CASSVVTGFSGANVLTF.

This clone has only one observation. The CDR3 coding sequence is TGTGCCAGCAGTTTATCATCTGGATTGAACACTGAAGCTTTCTTT. This translates into CASSLSSGLNTEAFF. This chain links TRBV27 with TRBJ1-1; D remains ambiguous. This CDR3 is 15 amino acids long. Trimming cost V 0 bases and J 0 bases, with 8 bases left between them. Germline V gene sequence: CDR1 MNHEY, CDR2 SMNVEV (reference sequence).

The genes are TRBV7-7 and TRBJ2-5; no clear D gene. CDR1 is SSHAT and CDR2 is FNYEAQ in the germline V gene (reference sequence). The CDR3 runs 14 residues. The V and J ends lost 1 base and 4 bases respectively, with 10 bases between them. Here the CDR3 reads CASSLGQWGETQYF. In DNA form, the CDR3 reads TGTGCCAGCAGCTTAGGTCAGTGGGGAGAGACCCAGTACTTC.

The chain combines TRBV7-9 with TRBJ1-5, with no clear D. Trimming pared 1 base from V and 11 bases from J, leaving 12 bases between. This CDR3 has 13 residues. Germline loops: CDR1 SEHNR, CDR2 FQNEAQ (reference sequence). The DNA of the CDR3 is TGTGCCAGCAGCTTAGAAGGCCTCTCGGCCCAGCATTTT. Translated, it gives CASSLEGLSAQHF.

The V call is TRBV10-1, the J call TRBJ2-7; 8 bases agree with TRBD1. CDR1 is WNHNN, CDR2 SYGVQD, per germline (reference sequence). The length of the CDR3 is 14 residues. The J segment lost 2 bases and the V segment lost 5 bases, leaving 5 bases of the junction unmatched. The CDR3, as DNA: TGCGCCAGCAGTAATGGACAGGGAGCCTACGAGCAGTACTTC. Its translation: CASSNGQGAYEQYF.

This chain uses TRBV9 with TRBJ2-7, with a possible D match to TRBD2 (5 bases). The V end lost 3 bases, the J end lost 7 bases, and 17 bases lay between the germline ends. Per the germline V gene, CDR1 is SGDLS and CDR2 is YYNGEE. This CDR3 has 14 amino acids. CDR3 bases: TGTGCCAGCAGCGAGGACGGGGTAGTAGGGGAGCAGTACTTC. This encodes CASSEDGVVGEQYF. Looking up the rest from reference TRBV9 and TRBJ2-7 gives the full variable domain: DSGVTQTPKHLITATGQRVTLRCSPRSGDLSVYWYQQSLDQGLQFLIQYYNGEERAKGNILERFSAQQFPDLHSELNLSSLELGDSALYFCASSEDGVVGEQYFGPGTRLTVT.

V and J are TRBV6-6 and TRBJ2-5; D might be TRBD1 or TRBD2, each matching 6 bases. The ends were cut back, 0 bases at V and 5 bases at J, with 10 bases in the middle. This CDR3 spans 14 amino acids. The germline V gene has CDR1 MNHNY and CDR2 SVGAGI (reference sequence). CDR3 amino acids: CASSYSGGRETQYF. CDR3 bases: TGTGCCAGCAGTTACTCTGGGGGGCGGGAGACCCAGTACTTC.

Judged by abundance, this clone is large. The chain uses TRBV28 and TRBJ1-2, with D maybe TRBD1 (5 bases). CDR1 and CDR2 from the germline V gene are MDHEN and SYDVKM. There are 14 residues in the CDR3. V was cut by 7 bases and J by 1 base, with 13 bases left in between. CDR3 bases: TGTGCCAGCACCCCCCTGGGGGATAACTATGGCTACACCTTC. It is translated as CASTPLGDNYGYTF.

This chain uses TRBV28 with TRBJ1-4, with D hard to call. CDR1 MDHEN and CDR2 SYDVKM come from the germline V gene. Deletions cut 5 bases from V and 3 bases from J, with 10 bases between. This CDR3 is built from 14 residues. The CDR3 DNA reads as TGTGCCAGCAGTAACCGGGGTTCTAATGAAAAACTGTTTTTT. Protein sequence: CASSNRGSNEKLFF. Filled out from reference TRBV28 and TRBJ1-4, the complete variable domain reads DVKVTQSSRYLVKRTGEKVFLECVQDMDHENMFWYRQDPGLGLRLIYFSYDVKMKEKGDIPEGYSVSREKKERFSLILESASTNQTSMYLCASSNRGSNEKLFFGSGTQLSVL.